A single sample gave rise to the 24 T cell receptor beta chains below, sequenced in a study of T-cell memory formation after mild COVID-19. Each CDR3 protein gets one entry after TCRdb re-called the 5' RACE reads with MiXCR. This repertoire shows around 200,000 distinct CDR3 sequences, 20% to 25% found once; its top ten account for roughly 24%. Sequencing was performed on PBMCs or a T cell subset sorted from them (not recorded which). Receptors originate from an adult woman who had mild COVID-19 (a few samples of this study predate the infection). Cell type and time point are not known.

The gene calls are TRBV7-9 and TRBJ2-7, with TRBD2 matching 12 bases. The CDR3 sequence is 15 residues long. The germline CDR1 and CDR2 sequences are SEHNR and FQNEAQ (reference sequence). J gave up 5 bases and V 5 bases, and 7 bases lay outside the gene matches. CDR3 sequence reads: CASSPGLAGFNEQYF. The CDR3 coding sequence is TGTGCCAGCAGCCCAGGACTAGCGGGATTCAACGAGCAGTACTTC.

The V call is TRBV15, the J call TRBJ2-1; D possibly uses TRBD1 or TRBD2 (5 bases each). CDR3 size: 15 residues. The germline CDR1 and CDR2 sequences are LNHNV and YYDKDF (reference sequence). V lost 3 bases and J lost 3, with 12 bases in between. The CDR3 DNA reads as TGTGCCACCAGCAGTAGGGACCACTACTACAATGAGCAGTTCTTC. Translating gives CATSSRDHYYNEQFF.

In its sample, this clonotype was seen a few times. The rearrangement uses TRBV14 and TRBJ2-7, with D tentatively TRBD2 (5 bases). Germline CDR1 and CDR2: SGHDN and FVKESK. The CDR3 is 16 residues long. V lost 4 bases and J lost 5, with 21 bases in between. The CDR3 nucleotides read TGTGCCAGCAGCCGAGAGCGGATAGGGAACGGCGACGAGCAGTACTTC. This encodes CASSRERIGNGDEQYF.

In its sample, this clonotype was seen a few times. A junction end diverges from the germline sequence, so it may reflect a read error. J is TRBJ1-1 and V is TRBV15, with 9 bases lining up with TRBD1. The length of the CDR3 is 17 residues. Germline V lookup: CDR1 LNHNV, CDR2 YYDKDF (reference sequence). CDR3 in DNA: TGTGCCACCAGCGGAGAAGGACAGGGGCCCCCGGAGGGTGAAGCTTTCTTT. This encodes CATSGEGQGPPEGEAFF.

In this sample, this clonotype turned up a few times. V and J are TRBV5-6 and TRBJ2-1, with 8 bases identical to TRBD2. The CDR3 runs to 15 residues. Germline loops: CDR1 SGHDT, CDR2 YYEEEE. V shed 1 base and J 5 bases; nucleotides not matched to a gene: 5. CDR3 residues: CASSLRLASDNEQFF. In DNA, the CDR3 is TGTGCCAGCAGCTTGAGACTAGCGTCTGACAATGAGCAGTTCTTC.

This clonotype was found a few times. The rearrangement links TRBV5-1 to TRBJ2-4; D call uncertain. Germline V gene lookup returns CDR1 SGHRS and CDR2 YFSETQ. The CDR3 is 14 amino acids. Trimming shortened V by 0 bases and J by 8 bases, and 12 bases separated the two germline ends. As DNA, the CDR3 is TGCGCCAGCAGCTTGGGGCGCCATCAAGACATTCAGTACTTC. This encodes CASSLGRHQDIQYF.

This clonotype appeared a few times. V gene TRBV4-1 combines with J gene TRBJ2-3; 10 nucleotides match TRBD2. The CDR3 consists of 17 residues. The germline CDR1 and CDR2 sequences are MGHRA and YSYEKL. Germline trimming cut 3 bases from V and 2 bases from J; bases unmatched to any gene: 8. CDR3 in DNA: TGCGCCAGCAGCCACCCTAGCGGGGGAGAACCCACAGATACGCAGTATTTT. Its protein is CASSHPSGGEPTDTQYF.

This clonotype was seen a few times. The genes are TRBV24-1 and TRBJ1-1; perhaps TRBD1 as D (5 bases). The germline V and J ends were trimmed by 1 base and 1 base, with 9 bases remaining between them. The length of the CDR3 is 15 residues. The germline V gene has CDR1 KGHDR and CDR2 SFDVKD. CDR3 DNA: TGTGCCACCAGTGATTTTCTGGACACGAACACTGAAGCTTTCTTT. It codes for CATSDFLDTNTEAFF.

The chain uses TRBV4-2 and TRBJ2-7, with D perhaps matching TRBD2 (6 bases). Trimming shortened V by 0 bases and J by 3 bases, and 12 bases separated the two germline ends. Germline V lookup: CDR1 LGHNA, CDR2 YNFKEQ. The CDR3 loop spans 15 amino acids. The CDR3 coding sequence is TGTGCCAGCAGCCAAGAATGGGGGAGGTTCTACGAGCAGTACTTC. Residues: CASSQEWGRFYEQYF.

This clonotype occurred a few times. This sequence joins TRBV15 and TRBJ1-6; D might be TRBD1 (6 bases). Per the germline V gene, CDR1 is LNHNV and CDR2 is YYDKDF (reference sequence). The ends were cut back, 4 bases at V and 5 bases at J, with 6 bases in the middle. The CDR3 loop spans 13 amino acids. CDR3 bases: TGTGCCACCAGCACAGGGGATAATTCACCCCTCCACTTT. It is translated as CATSTGDNSPLHF.

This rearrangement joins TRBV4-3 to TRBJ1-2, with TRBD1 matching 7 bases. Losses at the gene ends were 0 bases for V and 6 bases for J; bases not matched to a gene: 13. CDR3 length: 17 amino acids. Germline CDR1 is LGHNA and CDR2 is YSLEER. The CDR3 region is CASSQEELVGGGDGYTF. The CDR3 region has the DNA TGCGCCAGCAGCCAAGAGGAGTTGGTAGGGGGCGGTGATGGCTACACCTTC.

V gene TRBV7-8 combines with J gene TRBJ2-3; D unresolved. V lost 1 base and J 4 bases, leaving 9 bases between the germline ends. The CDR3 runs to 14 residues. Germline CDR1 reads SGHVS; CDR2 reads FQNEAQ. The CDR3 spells CASSLEFGPDTQYF. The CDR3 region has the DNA TGTGCCAGCAGCTTAGAGTTTGGCCCAGATACGCAGTATTTT. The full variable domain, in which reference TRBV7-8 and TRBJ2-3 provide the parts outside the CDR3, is GAGVSQSPRYKVAKRGQDVALRCDPISGHVSLFWYQQALGQGPEFLTYFQNEAQLDKSGLPSDRFFAERPEGSVSTLKIQRTQQEDSAVYLCASSLEFGPDTQYFGPGTRLTVL.

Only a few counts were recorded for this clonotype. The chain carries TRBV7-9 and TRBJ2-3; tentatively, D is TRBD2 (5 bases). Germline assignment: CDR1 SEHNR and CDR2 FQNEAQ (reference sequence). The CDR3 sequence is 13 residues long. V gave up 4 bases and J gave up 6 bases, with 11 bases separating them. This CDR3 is CASSSQEGDTQYF. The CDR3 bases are TGTGCCAGCAGCTCGCAAGAGGGTGATACGCAGTATTTT.

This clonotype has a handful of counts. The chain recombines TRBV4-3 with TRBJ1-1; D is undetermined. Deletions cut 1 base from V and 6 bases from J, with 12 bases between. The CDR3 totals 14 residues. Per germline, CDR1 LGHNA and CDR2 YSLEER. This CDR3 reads CASSQVRGLAEAFF. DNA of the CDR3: TGCGCCAGCAGCCAAGTACGGGGTCTCGCTGAAGCTTTCTTT.

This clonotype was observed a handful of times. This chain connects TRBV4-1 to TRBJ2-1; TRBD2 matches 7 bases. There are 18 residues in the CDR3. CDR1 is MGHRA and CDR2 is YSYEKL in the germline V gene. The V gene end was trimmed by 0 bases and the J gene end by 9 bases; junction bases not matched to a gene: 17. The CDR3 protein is CASSQDSSGAGDGGEQFF. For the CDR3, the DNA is TGCGCCAGCAGCCAAGATTCCTCCGGGGCGGGGGACGGAGGTGAGCAGTTCTTC.

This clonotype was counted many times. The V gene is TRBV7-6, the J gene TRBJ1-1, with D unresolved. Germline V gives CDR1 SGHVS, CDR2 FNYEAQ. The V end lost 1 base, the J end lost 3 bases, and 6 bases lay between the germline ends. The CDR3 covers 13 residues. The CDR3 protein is CASSLGWDTEAFF. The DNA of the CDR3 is TGTGCCAGCAGCTTAGGGTGGGACACTGAAGCTTTCTTT.

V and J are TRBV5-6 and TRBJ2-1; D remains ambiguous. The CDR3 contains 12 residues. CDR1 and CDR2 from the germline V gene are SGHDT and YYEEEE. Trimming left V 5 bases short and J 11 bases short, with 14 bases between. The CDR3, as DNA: TGTGCCAGCAGTTTTGGCGGCTACCAGCAGTTCTTC. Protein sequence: CASSFGGYQQFF.

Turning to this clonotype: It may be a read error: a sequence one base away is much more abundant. CDR3: CASSLGIYGYTF. DNA for the CDR3: TGTGCCAGCAGCTTGGGGATCTATGGCTACACCTTC. The chain links TRBV7-2 to TRBJ1-2; no clear D. Trimming took 3 bases from V and 4 from J, leaving 6 bases between them. Germline assignment: CDR1 SGHTA and CDR2 FQGNSA. The CDR3 spans 12 residues.

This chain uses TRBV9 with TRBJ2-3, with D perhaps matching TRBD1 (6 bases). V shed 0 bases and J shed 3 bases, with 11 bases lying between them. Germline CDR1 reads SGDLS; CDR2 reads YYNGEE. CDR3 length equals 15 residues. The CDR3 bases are TGTGCCAGCAGCGTAGAAGGAACAGGGACAGATACGCAGTATTTT. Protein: CASSVEGTGTDTQYF.

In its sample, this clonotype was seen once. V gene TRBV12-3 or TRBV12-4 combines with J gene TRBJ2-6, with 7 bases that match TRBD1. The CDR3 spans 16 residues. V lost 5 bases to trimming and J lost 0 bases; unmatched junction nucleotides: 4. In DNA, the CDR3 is TGTGCCAGCAGTCCCGACAGGGTCTCTGGGGCCAACGTCCTGACTTTC. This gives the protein CASSPDRVSGANVLTF.

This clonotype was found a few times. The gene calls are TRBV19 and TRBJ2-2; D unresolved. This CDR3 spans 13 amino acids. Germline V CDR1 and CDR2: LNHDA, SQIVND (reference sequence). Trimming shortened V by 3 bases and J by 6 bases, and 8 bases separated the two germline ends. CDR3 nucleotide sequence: TGTGCCAGTAGTATTCGGTGGGCCGGGGAGCTGTTTTTT. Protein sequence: CASSIRWAGELFF. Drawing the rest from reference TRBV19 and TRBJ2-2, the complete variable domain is DGGITQSPKYLFRKEGQNVTLSCEQNLNHDAMYWYRQDPGQGLRLIYYSQIVNDFQKGDIAEGYSVSREKKESFPLTVTSAQKNPTAFYLCASSIRWAGELFFGEGSRLTVL.

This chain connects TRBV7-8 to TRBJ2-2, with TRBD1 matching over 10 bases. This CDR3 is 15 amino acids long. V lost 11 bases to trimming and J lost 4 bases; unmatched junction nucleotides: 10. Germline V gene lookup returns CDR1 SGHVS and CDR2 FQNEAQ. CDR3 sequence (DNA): TGTGCCGCTCAAAGGGACAGGGGTTTCACCGGGGAGCTGTTTTTT. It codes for CAAQRDRGFTGELFF.

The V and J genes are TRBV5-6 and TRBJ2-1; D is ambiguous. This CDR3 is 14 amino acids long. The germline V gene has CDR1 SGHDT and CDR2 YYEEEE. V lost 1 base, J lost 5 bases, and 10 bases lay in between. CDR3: CASSLKAGNNEQFF. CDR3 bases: TGTGCCAGCAGCTTGAAGGCCGGCAACAATGAGCAGTTCTTC.

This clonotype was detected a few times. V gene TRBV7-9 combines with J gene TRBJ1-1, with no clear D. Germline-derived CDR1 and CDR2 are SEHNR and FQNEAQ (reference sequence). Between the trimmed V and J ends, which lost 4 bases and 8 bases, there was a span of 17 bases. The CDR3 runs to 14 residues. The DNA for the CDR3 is TGTGCCAGCAGCTCCGGACTTGTGGGAGTCGAAGCTTTCTTT. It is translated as CASSSGLVGVEAFF. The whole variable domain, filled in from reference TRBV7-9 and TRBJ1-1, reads DTGVSQNPRHKITKRGQNVTFRCDPISEHNRLYWYRQTLGQGPEFLTYFQNEAQLEKSRLLSDRFSAERPKGSFSTLEIQRTEQGDSAMYLCASSSGLVGVEAFFGQGTRLTVV.